This T cell receptor beta chain was obtained from a study of T cells in narcolepsy. With regard to this clone: Its antigen is unidentified. Other DNA sequences from this sample encode an identical CDR3 as well.

Clones were sequenced by immunoSEQ multiplex PCR, and TCRdb holds only the in-frame ones, with some missing. The sample has tens of thousands of clones, approximately 85% seen once. Per the germline V gene, CDR1 is SGHTA and CDR2 is FQGNSA. The CDR3 is 13 amino acids. V lost 4 bases, J lost 5 bases, and 2 bases stayed unmatched. Overall study findings and caveats: Comparing one patient's CSF and blood CD4+ clonotypes highlighted HCRT- and TRIB2-specific autoreactive clonotypes.

The TCR comes from a human donor in good health. The material sequenced was memory (CD45RA-) CD4+ T cells from blood. V usage is TRBV7-2 and J usage is TRBJ2-4, with 7 bases aligning to TRBD1. The CDR3 protein is CASSSGTENIQYF. CDR3 bases: TGTGCCAGCAGCTCGGGGACAGAAAACATTCAGTACTTC.